The entry below describes one T cell receptor (beta chain). The data belong to a study of cytomegalovirus exposure and HLA in healthy donors. 60 Vbeta and 13 Jbeta primers were used in PCR. Method: immunoSEQ multiplex PCR; TCRdb's copy keeps in-frame clones and lacks some. The sample holds over 200,000 clones, roughly 70% seen once. The sequenced sample was PBMCs. This sequence originates from a man aged 35 to 55 in good health and CMV-seropositive.

The CDR3 nucleotides read TGTGCCAGCAGTGTCTACAGCTCTGGAAACACCATATATTTT. Protein: CASSVYSSGNTIYF. J is TRBJ1-3 and V is TRBV6-1; no firm D call. This CDR3 region has 14 residues. Germline CDR1 reads MNHNS; CDR2 reads SASEGT. V lost 4 bases, J lost 0 bases, and 7 bases lay in between.